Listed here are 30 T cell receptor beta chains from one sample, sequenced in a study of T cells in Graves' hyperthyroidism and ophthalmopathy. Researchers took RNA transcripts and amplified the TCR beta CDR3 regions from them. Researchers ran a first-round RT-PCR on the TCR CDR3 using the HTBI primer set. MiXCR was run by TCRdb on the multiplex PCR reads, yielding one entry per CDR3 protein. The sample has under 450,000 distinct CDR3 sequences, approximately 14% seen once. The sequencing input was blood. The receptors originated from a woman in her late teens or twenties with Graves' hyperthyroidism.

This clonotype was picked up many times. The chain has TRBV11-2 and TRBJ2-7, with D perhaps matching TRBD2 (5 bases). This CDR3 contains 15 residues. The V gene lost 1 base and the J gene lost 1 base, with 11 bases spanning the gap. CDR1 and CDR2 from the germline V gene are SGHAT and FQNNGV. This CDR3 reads CASSLASGLSYEQYF. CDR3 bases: TGTGCCAGCAGCTTAGCCTCGGGATTGTCCTACGAGCAGTACTTC.

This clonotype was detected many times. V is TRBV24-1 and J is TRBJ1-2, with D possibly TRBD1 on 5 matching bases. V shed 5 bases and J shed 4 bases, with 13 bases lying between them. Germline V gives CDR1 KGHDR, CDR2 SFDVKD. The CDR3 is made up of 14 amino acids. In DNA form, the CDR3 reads TGTGCCACCAGTGCAGTGAGGGGAAGCTATGGCTACACCTTC. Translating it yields CATSAVRGSYGYTF.

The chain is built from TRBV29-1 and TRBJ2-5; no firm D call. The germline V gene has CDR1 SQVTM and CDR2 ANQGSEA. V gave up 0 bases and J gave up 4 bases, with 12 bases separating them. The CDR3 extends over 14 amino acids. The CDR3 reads CSVEDNVVAETQYF. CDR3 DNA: TGCAGCGTTGAAGATAACGTAGTCGCAGAGACCCAGTACTTC.

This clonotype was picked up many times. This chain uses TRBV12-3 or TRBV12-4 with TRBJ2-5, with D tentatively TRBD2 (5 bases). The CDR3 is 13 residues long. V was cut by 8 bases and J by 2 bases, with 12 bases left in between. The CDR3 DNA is TGTGCCAGCTTAGGCGGGCAGCAAGAGACCCAGTACTTC. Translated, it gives CASLGGQQETQYF.

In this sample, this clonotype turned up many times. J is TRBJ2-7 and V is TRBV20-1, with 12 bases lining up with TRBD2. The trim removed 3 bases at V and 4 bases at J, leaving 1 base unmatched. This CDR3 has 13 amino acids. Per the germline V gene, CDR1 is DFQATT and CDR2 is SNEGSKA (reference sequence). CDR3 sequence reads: CSARTSGSYEQYF. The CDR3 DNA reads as TGCAGTGCTAGGACTAGCGGGAGTTACGAGCAGTACTTC.

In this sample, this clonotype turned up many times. CDR3 coding DNA: TGTGCCAGCAGCCTCGGCGCGGGGGACAATGAGCAGTTCTTC. Translated, it gives CASSLGAGDNEQFF. This chain connects TRBV7-3 to TRBJ2-1; TRBD2 agrees at 7 bases. The CDR3 length is 14 residues. The V gene end was trimmed by 5 bases and the J gene end by 5 bases; junction bases not matched to a gene: 6. Per germline, CDR1 SGHTA and CDR2 FQGTGA.

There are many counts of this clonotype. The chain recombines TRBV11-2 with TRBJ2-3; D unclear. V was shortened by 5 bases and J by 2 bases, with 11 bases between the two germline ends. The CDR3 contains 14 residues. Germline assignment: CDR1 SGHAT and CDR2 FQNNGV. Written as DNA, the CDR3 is TGTGCCAGCAGCCCCTATGGCACCACAGATACGCAGTATTTT. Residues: CASSPYGTTDTQYF.

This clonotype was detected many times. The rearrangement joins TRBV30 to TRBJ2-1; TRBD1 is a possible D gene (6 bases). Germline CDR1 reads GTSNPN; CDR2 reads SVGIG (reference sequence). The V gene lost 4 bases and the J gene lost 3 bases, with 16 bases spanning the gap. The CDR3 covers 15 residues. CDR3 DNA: TGTGCCTGGACCAGTCCAGGGGCGCGCTACAATGAGCAGTTCTTC. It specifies CAWTSPGARYNEQFF.

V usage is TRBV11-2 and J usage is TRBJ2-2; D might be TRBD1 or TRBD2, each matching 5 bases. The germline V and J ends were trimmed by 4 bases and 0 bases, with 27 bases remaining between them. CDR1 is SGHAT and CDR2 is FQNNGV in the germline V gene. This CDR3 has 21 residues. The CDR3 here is CASSSIMSFLRDAANTGELFF. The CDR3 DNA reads TGTGCCAGCAGCTCGATAATGTCTTTTCTCCGGGACGCCGCGAACACCGGGGAGCTGTTTTTT.

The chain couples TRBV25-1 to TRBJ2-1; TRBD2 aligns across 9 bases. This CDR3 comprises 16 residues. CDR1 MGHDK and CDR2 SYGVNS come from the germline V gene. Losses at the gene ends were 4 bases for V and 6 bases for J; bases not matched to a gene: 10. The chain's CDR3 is CASSGIAGDWGNEQFF. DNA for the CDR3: TGTGCCAGCAGTGGAATAGCGGGAGATTGGGGCAATGAGCAGTTCTTC.

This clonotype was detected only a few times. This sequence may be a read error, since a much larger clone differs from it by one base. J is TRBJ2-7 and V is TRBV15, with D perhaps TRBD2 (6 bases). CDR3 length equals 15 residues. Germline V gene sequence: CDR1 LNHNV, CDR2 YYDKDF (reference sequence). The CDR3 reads CATSAGAGSSYGQYF. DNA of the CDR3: TGTGCCACCAGCGCTGGGGCGGGGAGCTCCTACGGGCAGTACTTC.

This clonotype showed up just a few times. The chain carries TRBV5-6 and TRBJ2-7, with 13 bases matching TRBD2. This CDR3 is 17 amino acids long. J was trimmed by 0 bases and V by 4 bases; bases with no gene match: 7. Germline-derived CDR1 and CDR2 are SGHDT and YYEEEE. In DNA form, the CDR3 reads TGTGCCAGCAGCCAGGGACTAGCGGGGATAAGCTCCTACGAGCAGTACTTC. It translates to CASSQGLAGISSYEQYF.

The CDR3 DNA follows: TGCAGTGCTATGGGGCCTTCTGGGGAAAAACTGTTTTTT. It encodes CSAMGPSGEKLFF. The chain joins TRBV20-1 to TRBJ1-4, with D tentatively TRBD1 (5 bases). Germline V gene lookup returns CDR1 DFQATT and CDR2 SNEGSKA (reference sequence). The CDR3 spans 13 residues. Trimming removed 4 bases at V and 8 bases at J, with 14 bases between.

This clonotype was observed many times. The CDR3, as DNA: TGCGCCAGCAGCTTGGCTGGGAATGGCTACACCTTC. Translating gives CASSLAGNGYTF. The chain links TRBV5-1 to TRBJ1-2; D is uncertain. This CDR3 contains 12 residues. Between the trimmed V and J ends, which lost 0 bases and 6 bases, there was a span of 6 bases. Germline-derived CDR1 and CDR2 are SGHRS and YFSETQ.

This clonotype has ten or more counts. DNA of the CDR3: TGTGCCAGCAGTTTTGGGGAGGGGGGCTACACCTTC. Translated: CASSFGEGGYTF. The chain links TRBV28 to TRBJ1-2; D perhaps matches TRBD1 (5 bases). Looked up from germline, CDR1 is MDHEN and CDR2 is SYDVKM. V was shortened by 3 bases and J by 8 bases, with 10 bases between the two germline ends. This CDR3 has 12 residues.

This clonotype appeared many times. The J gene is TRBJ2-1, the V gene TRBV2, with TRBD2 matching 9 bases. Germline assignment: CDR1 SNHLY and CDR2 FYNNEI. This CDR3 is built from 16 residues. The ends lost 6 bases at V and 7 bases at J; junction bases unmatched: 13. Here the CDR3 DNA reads TGTGCCAGCAGGCCCCGGTTGGTAGCGGGAGAAAATGAGCAGTTCTTC. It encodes CASRPRLVAGENEQFF.

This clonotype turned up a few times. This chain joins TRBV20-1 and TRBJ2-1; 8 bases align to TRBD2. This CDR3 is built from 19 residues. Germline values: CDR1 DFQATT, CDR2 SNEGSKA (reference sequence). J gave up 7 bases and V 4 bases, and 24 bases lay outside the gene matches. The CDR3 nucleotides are TGCAGTGCTAATCACCTATCAGGCCGCGGGGGGCCCCTTTTAAATGAGCAGTTCTTC. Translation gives CSANHLSGRGGPLLNEQFF.

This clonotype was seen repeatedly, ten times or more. CDR3 region: CASTPTGTTSTDTQYF. The DNA for the CDR3 is TGTGCCAGCACCCCTACCGGGACTACAAGCACAGATACGCAGTATTTT. The chain links TRBV28 to TRBJ2-3, with 7 bases lining up with TRBD2. The CDR3 loop spans 16 amino acids. In germline, CDR1 is MDHEN, CDR2 SYDVKM. V gave up 7 bases and J gave up 0 bases; unmatched junction bases: 10.

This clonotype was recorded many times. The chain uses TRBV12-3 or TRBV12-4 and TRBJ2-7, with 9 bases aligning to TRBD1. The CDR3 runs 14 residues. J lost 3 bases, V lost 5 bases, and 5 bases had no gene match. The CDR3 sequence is CASSGSDRGYEQYF. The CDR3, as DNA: TGTGCCAGCAGTGGATCGGACAGGGGCTACGAGCAGTACTTC.

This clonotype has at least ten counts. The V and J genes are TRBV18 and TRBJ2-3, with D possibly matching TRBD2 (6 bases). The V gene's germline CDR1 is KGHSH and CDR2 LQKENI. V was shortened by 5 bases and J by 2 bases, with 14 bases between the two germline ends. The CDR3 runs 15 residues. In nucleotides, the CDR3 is TGTGCCAGCTCAACCGGGACTGGGGACACAGATACGCAGTATTTT. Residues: CASSTGTGDTDTQYF.

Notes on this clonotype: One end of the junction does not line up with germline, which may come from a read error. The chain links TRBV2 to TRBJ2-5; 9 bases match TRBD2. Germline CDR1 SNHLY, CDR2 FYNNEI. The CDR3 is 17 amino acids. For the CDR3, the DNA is TGCGCCAGCAGCCAAGATGGGCTAGCGGGGAGGCAAGAGACCCAGTACTTC. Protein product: CASSQDGLAGRQETQYF.

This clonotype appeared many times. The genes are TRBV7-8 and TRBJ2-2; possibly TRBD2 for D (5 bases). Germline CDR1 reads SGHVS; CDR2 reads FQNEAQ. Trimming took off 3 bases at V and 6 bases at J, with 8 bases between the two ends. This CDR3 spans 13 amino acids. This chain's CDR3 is CASSFGVAGELFF. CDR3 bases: TGTGCCAGCAGCTTCGGGGTTGCCGGGGAGCTGTTTTTT.

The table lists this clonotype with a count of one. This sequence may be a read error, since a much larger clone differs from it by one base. This CDR3 reads CASGFGQGDVSNEKPFF. The DNA of the CDR3 is TGTGCTAGTGGTTTCGGGCAGGGGGACGTCTCTAATGAAAAACCGTTTTTT. The chain couples TRBV12-5 to TRBJ1-4; TRBD1 aligns across 7 bases. The germline V gene has CDR1 LGHNT and CDR2 FRNRAP. This CDR3 spans 17 amino acids. Variable domain in full (rest from reference TRBV12-5 and TRBJ1-4): DARVTQTPRHKVTEMGQEVTMRCQPILGHNTVFWYRQTMMQGLELLAYFRNRAPLDDSGMPKDRFSAEMPDATLATLKIQPSEPRDSAVYFCASGFGQGDVSNEKPFFGSGTQLSVL.

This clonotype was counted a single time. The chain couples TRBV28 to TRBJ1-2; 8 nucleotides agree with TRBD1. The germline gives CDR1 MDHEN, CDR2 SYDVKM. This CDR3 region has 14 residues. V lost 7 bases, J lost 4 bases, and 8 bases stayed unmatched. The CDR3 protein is CASNPQGAVYGYTF. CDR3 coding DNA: TGTGCCAGCAATCCCCAGGGGGCTGTCTATGGCTACACCTTC.

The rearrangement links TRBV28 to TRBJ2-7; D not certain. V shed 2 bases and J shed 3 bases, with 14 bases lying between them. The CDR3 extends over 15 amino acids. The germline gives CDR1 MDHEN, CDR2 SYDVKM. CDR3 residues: CASSLRPTWGYEQYF. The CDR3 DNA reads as TGTGCCAGCAGTTTACGGCCCACGTGGGGCTACGAGCAGTACTTC.

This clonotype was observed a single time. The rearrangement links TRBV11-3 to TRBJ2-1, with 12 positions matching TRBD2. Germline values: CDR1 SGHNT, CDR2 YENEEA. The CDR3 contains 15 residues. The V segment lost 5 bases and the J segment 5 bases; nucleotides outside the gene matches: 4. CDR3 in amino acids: CASSRRTSGNNEQFF. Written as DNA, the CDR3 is TGTGCCAGCAGCAGGCGGACTAGCGGGAACAATGAGCAGTTCTTC.

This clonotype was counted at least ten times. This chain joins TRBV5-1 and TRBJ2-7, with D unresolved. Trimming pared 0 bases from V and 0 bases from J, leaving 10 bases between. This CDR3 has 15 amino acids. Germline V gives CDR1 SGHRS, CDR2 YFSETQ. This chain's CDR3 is CASSLDWASSYEQYF. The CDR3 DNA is TGCGCCAGCAGCTTGGATTGGGCCAGCTCCTACGAGCAGTACTTC.

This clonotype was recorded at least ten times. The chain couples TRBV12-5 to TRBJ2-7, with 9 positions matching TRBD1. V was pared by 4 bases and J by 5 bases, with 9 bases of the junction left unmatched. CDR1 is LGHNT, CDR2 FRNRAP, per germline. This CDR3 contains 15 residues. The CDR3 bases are TGTGCTAGTGGTTCATACGGGACAGGGACCGACGAGCAGTACTTC. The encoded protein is CASGSYGTGTDEQYF.

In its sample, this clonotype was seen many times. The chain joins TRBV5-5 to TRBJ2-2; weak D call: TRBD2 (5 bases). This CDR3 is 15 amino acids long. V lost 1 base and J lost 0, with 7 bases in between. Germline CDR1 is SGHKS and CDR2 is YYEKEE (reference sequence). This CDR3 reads CASSLFGTNTGELFF. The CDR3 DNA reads TGTGCCAGCAGCTTGTTCGGGACGAACACCGGGGAGCTGTTTTTT.

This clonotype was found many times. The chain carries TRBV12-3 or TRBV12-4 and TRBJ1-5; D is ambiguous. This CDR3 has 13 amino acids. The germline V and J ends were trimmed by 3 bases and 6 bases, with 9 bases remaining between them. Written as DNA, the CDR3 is TGTGCCAGCAGTTTGCAGAGCCGTCAGCCCCAGCATTTT. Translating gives CASSLQSRQPQHF.